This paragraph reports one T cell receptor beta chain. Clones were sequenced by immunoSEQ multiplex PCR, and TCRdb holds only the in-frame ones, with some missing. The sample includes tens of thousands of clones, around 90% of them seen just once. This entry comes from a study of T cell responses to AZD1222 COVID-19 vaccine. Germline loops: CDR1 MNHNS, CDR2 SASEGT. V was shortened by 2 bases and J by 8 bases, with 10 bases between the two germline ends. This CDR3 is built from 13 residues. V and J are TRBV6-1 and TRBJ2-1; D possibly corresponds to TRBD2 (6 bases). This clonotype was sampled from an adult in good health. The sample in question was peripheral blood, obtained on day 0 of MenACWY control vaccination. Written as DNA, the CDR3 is TGTGCCAGCAGTGAACGGGGGTTCCATGAGCAGTTCTTC. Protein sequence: CASSERGFHEQFF.